Below are 18 T cell receptor beta chains sequenced from a single sample in a study of shared clonotypes between healthy human individuals. Clones were read by immunoSEQ multiplex PCR, and TCRdb kept only the in-frame ones, dropping some. The sample shows about 380,000 clones, about 96% of them seen only once. Material for sequencing was memory CD8+ T cells sorted from blood. Noted subset: CD45RO+ cells pooled with CCR7-negative TemRA cells. These receptors were collected from a man aged 25-45 years in good health.

V gene TRBV28 combines with J gene TRBJ1-5, with 9 bases lining up with TRBD1. There are 15 residues in the CDR3. Per germline, CDR1 MDHEN and CDR2 SYDVKM. V lost 8 bases and J lost 7; bases outside the gene matches: 12. The CDR3 region is CASHRDWGQGQPQHF. Here the CDR3 DNA reads TGTGCCAGCCATCGCGACTGGGGACAGGGCCAGCCCCAGCATTTT.

The chain employs TRBV27 and TRBJ2-5; D is ambiguous. Germline V CDR1 and CDR2: MNHEY, SMNVEV (reference sequence). This CDR3 has 14 amino acids. Trimming shortened V by 3 bases and J by 1 base, and 9 bases separated the two germline ends. The CDR3 DNA reads as TGTGCCAGCAGTTTCGGACGAGCCCAAGAGACCCAGTACTTC. It encodes CASSFGRAQETQYF.

CDR3 nucleotides: TGTGCCAGCAGCTTGGTGACTAGCGGGTTCTCCGGGGAGCTGTTTTTT. It translates to CASSLVTSGFSGELFF. The chain links TRBV5-6 to TRBJ2-2; 10 bases fit TRBD2. CDR3 size: 16 residues. Germline V gives CDR1 SGHDT, CDR2 YYEEEE. The ends lost 0 bases at V and 6 bases at J; junction bases unmatched: 5.

The V gene is TRBV30, the J gene TRBJ1-6; 9 bases line up with TRBD1. Trimming cost V 3 bases and J 7 bases; bases outside gene matches: 7. CDR1 GTSNPN and CDR2 SVGIG come from the germline V gene (reference sequence). This CDR3 is built from 15 residues. Written as DNA, the CDR3 is TGTGCCTGGAGAAACCGGGACAGGGAAAATTCACCCCTCCACTTT. It is translated as CAWRNRDRENSPLHF.

The chain employs TRBV19 and TRBJ2-5; the match to TRBD1 covers 9 bases. The CDR3 extends over 13 amino acids. V lost 7 bases and J lost 5; bases outside the gene matches: 5. The germline V gene has CDR1 LNHDA and CDR2 SQIVND (reference sequence). CDR3 protein: CASIGDRDETQYF. CDR3 sequence (DNA): TGTGCCAGTATCGGGGACAGGGACGAGACCCAGTACTTC.

The CDR3 DNA reads as TGTGCCAGCTCACCAAAGGAACCAAACTATGGCTACACCTTC. Translated: CASSPKEPNYGYTF. The gene calls are TRBV18 and TRBJ1-2; D is uncertain. Germline assignment: CDR1 KGHSH and CDR2 LQKENI. This CDR3 has 14 amino acids. V was clipped by 2 bases and J by 2 bases, with 9 bases between them. Full variable domain (remainder filled in from reference TRBV18 and TRBJ1-2): NAGVMQNPRHLVRRRGQEARLRCSPMKGHSHVYWYRQLPEEGLKFMVYLQKENIIDESGMPKERFSAEFPKEGPSILRIQQVVRGDSAAYFCASSPKEPNYGYTFGSGTRLTVV.

The chain employs TRBV30 and TRBJ2-7, with D perhaps TRBD1 or TRBD2 (5 bases each). In germline, CDR1 is GTSNPN, CDR2 SVGIG (reference sequence). This CDR3 comprises 12 residues. Trimming left V 5 bases short and J 3 bases short, with 11 bases between. The CDR3 coding sequence is TGTGCCTGGGGGGGACCGGACTACGAGCAGTACTTC. It is translated as CAWGGPDYEQYF.

The V call is TRBV25-1, the J call TRBJ1-3; no definite D call. Per germline, CDR1 MGHDK and CDR2 SYGVNS. Trimming removed 6 bases at V and 0 bases at J, with 12 bases between. The CDR3 loop spans 15 amino acids. CDR3 DNA sequence: TGTGCCAGCAGACAAACATCATCCTCTGGAAACACCATATATTTT. As protein: CASRQTSSSGNTIYF.

V usage is TRBV7-9 and J usage is TRBJ1-1; 9 bases align to TRBD1. The CDR3 consists of 16 residues. CDR1 is SEHNR and CDR2 is FQNEAQ in the germline V gene (reference sequence). Trimming took 7 bases from V and 3 from J; bases not matched to a gene: 12. The CDR3 bases are TGTGCCAGCAACTGGGGCTTGGACAGGGGAGACACTGAAGCTTTCTTT. Amino acid sequence: CASNWGLDRGDTEAFF.

The J gene is TRBJ2-7, the V gene TRBV4-1; possible D gene TRBD1, 7 bases. This CDR3 has 16 residues. Germline assignment: CDR1 MGHRA and CDR2 YSYEKL. Trimming pared 0 bases from V and 4 bases from J, leaving 16 bases between. CDR3 protein: CASSQEAGTAYYEQYF. The DNA of the CDR3 is TGCGCCAGCAGCCAAGAGGCGGGGACAGCCTATTACGAGCAGTACTTC.

With regard to this clone: This sample includes further DNA sequences coding for the same CDR3. V usage is TRBV7-9 and J usage is TRBJ1-5; unclear D gene. The ends were cut back, 0 bases at V and 7 bases at J, with 7 bases in the middle. CDR3 size: 13 residues. CDR1 is SEHNR and CDR2 is FQNEAQ in the germline V gene (reference sequence). The CDR3 reads CASSLAGGQPQHF. Written as DNA, the CDR3 is TGTGCCAGCAGCTTAGCCGGAGGCCAGCCCCAGCATTTT.

This chain uses TRBV7-9 with TRBJ2-7; tentatively, D is TRBD2 (5 bases). V lost 2 bases and J lost 3, with 17 bases in between. Germline CDR1 reads SEHNR; CDR2 reads FQNEAQ (reference sequence). This CDR3 is 16 amino acids long. DNA for the CDR3: TGTGCCAGCAGCTTAATGATCGCGGGTCGAGTCTACGAGCAGTACTTC. Residues: CASSLMIAGRVYEQYF.

The chain is built from TRBV7-9 and TRBJ2-2; perhaps TRBD1 as D (6 bases). CDR3 length: 12 residues. The V gene lost 5 bases and the J gene lost 8 bases, with 9 bases spanning the gap. Germline assignment: CDR1 SEHNR and CDR2 FQNEAQ (reference sequence). Here the CDR3 reads CASSPGTGELFF. For the CDR3, the DNA is TGTGCCAGCAGCCCCGGGACAGGGGAGCTGTTTTTT.

The chain recombines TRBV19 with TRBJ2-3; D remains unclear. The germline CDR1 and CDR2 sequences are LNHDA and SQIVND (reference sequence). CDR3 length equals 16 residues. Trimming cost V 3 bases and J 0 bases, with 13 bases left between them. The CDR3 nucleotides read TGTGCCAGTAGTATCGTGGGCCCCCCTAGCACAGATACGCAGTATTTT. As protein: CASSIVGPPSTDTQYF.

CDR3 sequence: CASSAGPRIYEQYF. The CDR3 bases are TGTGCCAGCAGTGCGGGACCGCGAATCTACGAGCAGTACTTC. This chain uses TRBV2 with TRBJ2-7; D is tentatively TRBD1 or TRBD2 (5 bases each). Germline V CDR1 and CDR2: SNHLY, FYNNEI. V gave up 4 bases and J gave up 3 bases, with 13 bases separating them. CDR3 length equals 14 residues.

J is TRBJ2-7 and V is TRBV7-8; D call uncertain. The V gene lost 0 bases and the J gene lost 4 bases, with 13 bases spanning the gap. Germline lookup yields CDR1 SGHVS and CDR2 FQNEAQ. The CDR3 is 15 amino acids. The CDR3 loop is CASSLAGKRVYEQYF. DNA for the CDR3: TGTGCCAGCAGCTTAGCGGGAAAACGGGTATACGAGCAGTACTTC.

The rearrangement uses TRBV5-6 and TRBJ2-1, with a possible D match to TRBD2 (5 bases). This CDR3 is 15 amino acids long. The germline CDR1 and CDR2 sequences are SGHDT and YYEEEE. Trimming cost V 2 bases and J 0 bases, with 9 bases left between them. CDR3 residues: CASSFGESSYNEQFF. The CDR3 nucleotides read TGTGCCAGCAGCTTCGGGGAGAGCTCCTACAATGAGCAGTTCTTC.

V usage is TRBV5-1 and J usage is TRBJ2-2; maybe TRBD1 (6 bases). Trimming removed 4 bases from V and 5 bases from J, with 15 bases in between. This CDR3 is built from 15 residues. Germline V gene data show CDR1 as SGHRS and CDR2 as YFSETQ. The CDR3 sequence: CASSVPQGLTGELFF. As DNA, the CDR3 is TGCGCCAGCAGCGTCCCACAGGGCTTAACCGGGGAGCTGTTTTTT. The variable domain in full, with the rest retrieved from reference TRBV5-1 and TRBJ2-2, is KAGVTQTPRYLIKTRGQQVTLSCSPISGHRSVSWYQQTPGQGLQFLFEYFSETQRNKGNFPGRFSGRQFSNSRSEMNVSTLELGDSALYLCASSVPQGLTGELFFGEGSRLTVL.